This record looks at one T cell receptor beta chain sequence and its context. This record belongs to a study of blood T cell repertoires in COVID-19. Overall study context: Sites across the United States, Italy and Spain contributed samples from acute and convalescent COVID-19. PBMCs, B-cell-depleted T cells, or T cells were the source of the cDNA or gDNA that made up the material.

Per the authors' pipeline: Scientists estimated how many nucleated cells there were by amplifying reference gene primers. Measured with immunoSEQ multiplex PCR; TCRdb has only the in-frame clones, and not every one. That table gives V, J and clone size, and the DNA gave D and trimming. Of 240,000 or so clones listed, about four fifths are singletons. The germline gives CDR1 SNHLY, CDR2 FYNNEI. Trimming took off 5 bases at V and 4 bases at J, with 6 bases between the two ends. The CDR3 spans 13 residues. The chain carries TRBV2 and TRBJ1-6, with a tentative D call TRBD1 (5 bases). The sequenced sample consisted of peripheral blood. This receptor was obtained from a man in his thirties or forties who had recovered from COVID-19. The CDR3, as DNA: TGTGCCAGCAGTCCAGGGTATAATTCACCCCTCCACTTT. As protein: CASSPGYNSPLHF.